This T cell receptor beta chain was identified in a study of T cell responses to AZD1222 COVID-19 vaccine. The CDR3 is made up of 15 amino acids. Losses at the gene ends were 3 bases for V and 8 bases for J; bases not matched to a gene: 8. Germline V gives CDR1 SGHAT, CDR2 FQDESV (reference sequence). Using immunoSEQ multiplex PCR, the repertoire was profiled, and TCRdb retains in-frame clones only, with some absent. Among about 160,000 clones listed, under 95% were seen once. Study-wide results and limits: The donor group comprised mostly white British people and more females; the analysis possibly underestimated clonal diversity.

On this clone: The antigen is undetermined.

The sequence was collected from an adult who received the AZD1222 COVID-19 vaccine. The chain couples TRBV11-1 to TRBJ2-1; 9 nucleotides match TRBD1. Specimen: peripheral blood, collected 28 days after the second AZD1222 dose. The CDR3 DNA sequence: TGTGCCAGCAGCTTCCAGACAGGGGGTATAGATGAGCAGTTCTTC. Amino acid sequence: CASSFQTGGIDEQFF.